The rows below give T cell receptor beta chains drawn from one sample of a study of response to subunit inactivated influenza vaccine. TCRdb reprocessed the RT-PCR reads with MiXCR, giving one entry per CDR3 protein. The sample shows fewer than 550,000 distinct CDR3 sequences, about 25% of them seen only once. Sample: CD4+ T cells sorted from PBMCs, taken 4 to 6 days after vaccination. Receptors originate from a man aged 50-60 years who received an inactivated influenza vaccine. The CDR3 runs from the conserved cysteine through the conserved F or W. The order of the fields is clone size, J gene, V gene, D gene, CDR3 DNA, CDR3 protein. A D gene is named only where the DNA matches it firmly. Only part of the rows carry a size: once, few, many, or a class if the clone is expanded.

>.|TRBJ2-2|TRBV6-5|.
TGTGCCAGCAGTTACGGTATAGGAAGGCGAAAGGGGGAGCTGTTTTTT
CASSYGIGRRKGELFF
>.|TRBJ2-2|TRBV15|.
TGTGCCACCAGCAGGAGTTTGTACACCGGGGAGCTGTTTTTT
CATSRSLYTGELFF
>few|TRBJ2-5|TRBV20-1|TRBD2
TGCAGTGCTAGGACTAGCGGGAGAAGTCAAGAGACCCAGTACTTC
CSARTSGRSQETQYF
>.|TRBJ2-5|TRBV11-2|.
TGTGCCAGCAGCGCCAGGACTACCCAAGAGACCCAGTACTTC
CASSARTTQETQYF
>.|TRBJ2-1|TRBV7-3|TRBD2
TGTGCCAGCAGCTTAGCTGGTAGCGGGAGGACCTACAATGAGCAGTTCTTC
CASSLAGSGRTYNEQFF
>few|TRBJ1-6|TRBV12-3/TRBV12-4|TRBD1
TGTGCCAGCAGTCGGACAGGGGGCTTCCTCCCCCTCCACTTT
CASSRTGGFLPLHF
>few|TRBJ2-7|TRBV5-5|.
TGTGCCAGCAGCACAAGGACAGCCTACGAGCAGTACTTC
CASSTRTAYEQYF
>.|TRBJ1-2|TRBV6-5|.
TGTGCCAGCAGTTACTCGAAAGGGGTCTCTAACTATGGCTACACCTTC
CASSYSKGVSNYGYTF
>.|TRBJ1-2|TRBV20-1|.
TGCAGTGCTAGAGAGGCAGCTAACTATGGCTACACCTTC
CSAREAANYGYTF
>.|TRBJ2-3|TRBV6-5|.
TGTGCCAGCAGTTACCAGCGGAGCACAGATACGCAGTATTTT
CASSYQRSTDTQYF
>.|TRBJ1-5|TRBV6-2/TRBV6-3|.
TGTGCCAGCAGTTACAGGTCCTTATTGGGCCATAGCAATCAGCCCCAGCATTTT
CASSYRSLLGHSNQPQHF
>few|TRBJ2-5|TRBV10-3|.
TGTGCCATCAGTGAGGGGTCGGGGATGGAGACCCAGTACTTC
CAISEGSGMETQYF
>.|TRBJ2-3|TRBV5-1|TRBD1
TGCGCCAGCAGCTTGTGGGTGACAGGGAGCACAGATACGCAGTATTTT
CASSLWVTGSTDTQYF
>.|TRBJ2-7|TRBV29-1|.
TGCAGCGTTGTACTAGGGCCCTACGAGCAGTACTTC
CSVVLGPYEQYF
>.|TRBJ2-3|TRBV5-1|.
TGCGCCAGCAGACCCGACGGGGCGGCGGCAGATACGCAGTATTTT
CASRPDGAAADTQYF